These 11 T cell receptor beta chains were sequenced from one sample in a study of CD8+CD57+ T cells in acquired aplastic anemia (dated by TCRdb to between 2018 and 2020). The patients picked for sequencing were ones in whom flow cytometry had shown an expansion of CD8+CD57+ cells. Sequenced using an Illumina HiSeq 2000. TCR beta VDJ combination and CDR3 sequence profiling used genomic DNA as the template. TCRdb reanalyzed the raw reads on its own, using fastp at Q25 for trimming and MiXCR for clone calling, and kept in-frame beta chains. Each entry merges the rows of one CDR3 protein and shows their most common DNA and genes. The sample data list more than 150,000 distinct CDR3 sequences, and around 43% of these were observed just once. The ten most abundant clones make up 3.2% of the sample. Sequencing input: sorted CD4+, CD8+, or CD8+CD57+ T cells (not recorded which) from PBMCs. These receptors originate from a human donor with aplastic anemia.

Written as DNA, the CDR3 is TGTGCCAGCAGACCGGGACAGACGTTGGCTGGGGAGCTGTTTTTT. It yields the protein CASRPGQTLAGELFF. The V gene is TRBV12-3 or TRBV12-4, the J gene TRBJ2-2; TRBD1 matches at 7 bases. V dropped 6 bases and J dropped 8; count of bases not matched to a gene: 12. The CDR3 consists of 15 residues.

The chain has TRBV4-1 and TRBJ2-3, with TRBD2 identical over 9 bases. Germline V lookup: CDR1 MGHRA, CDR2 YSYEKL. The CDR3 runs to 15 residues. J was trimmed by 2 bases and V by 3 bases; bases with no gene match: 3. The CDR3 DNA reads TGCGCCAGCAGCCAGCGGGGGGGGTACACAGATACGCAGTATTTT. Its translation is CASSQRGGYTDTQYF.

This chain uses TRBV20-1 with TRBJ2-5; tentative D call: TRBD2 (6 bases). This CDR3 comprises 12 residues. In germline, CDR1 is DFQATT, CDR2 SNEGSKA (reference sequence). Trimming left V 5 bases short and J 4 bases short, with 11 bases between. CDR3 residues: CSAGGGGETQYF. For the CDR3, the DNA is TGCAGTGCTGGGGGAGGAGGAGAGACCCAGTACTTC.

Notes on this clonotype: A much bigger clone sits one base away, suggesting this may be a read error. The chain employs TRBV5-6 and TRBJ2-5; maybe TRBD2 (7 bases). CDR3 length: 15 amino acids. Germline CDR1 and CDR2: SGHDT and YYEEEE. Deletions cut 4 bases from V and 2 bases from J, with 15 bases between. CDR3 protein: CASSQGGGAQETQYF. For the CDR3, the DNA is TGTGCCAGCAGCCAAGGCGGGGGCGCACAAGAGACCCAGTACTTC.

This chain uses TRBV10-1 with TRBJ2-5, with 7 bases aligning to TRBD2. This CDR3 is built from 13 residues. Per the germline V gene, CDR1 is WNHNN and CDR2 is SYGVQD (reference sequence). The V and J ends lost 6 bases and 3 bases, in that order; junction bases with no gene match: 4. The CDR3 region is CASRESGEETQYF. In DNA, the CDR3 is TGCGCCAGCAGAGAAAGCGGGGAAGAGACCCAGTACTTC.

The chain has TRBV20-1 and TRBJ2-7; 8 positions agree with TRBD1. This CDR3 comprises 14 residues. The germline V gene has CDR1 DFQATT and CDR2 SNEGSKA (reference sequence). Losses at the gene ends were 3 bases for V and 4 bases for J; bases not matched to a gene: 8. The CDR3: CSASRGTGIYEQYF. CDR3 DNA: TGCAGTGCTAGTAGGGGGACAGGAATTTACGAGCAGTACTTC.

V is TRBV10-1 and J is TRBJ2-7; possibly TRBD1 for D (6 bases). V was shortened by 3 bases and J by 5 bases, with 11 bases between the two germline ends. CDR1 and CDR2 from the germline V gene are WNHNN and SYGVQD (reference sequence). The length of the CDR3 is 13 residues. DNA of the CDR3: TGCGCCAGCAGTGATGTACAGGGCCACGAGCAGTACTTC. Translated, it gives CASSDVQGHEQYF.

The CDR3 region is CASSRNRGRNTEAFF. Written as DNA, the CDR3 is TGTGCCAGCAGTCGAAACAGGGGGCGCAACACTGAAGCTTTCTTT. The chain joins TRBV12-3 or TRBV12-4 to TRBJ1-1; TRBD1 agrees at 9 bases. V shed 5 bases, J shed 2 bases, and the junction held 6 bases outside the gene matches. The CDR3 has 15 amino acids.

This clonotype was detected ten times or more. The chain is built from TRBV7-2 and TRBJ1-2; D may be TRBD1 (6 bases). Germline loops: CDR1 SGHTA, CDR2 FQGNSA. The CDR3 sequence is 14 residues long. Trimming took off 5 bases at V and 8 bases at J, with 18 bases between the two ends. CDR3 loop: CASSPSRFQGGYTF. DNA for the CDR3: TGTGCCAGCAGCCCCTCCAGGTTCCAGGGGGGCTACACCTTC.

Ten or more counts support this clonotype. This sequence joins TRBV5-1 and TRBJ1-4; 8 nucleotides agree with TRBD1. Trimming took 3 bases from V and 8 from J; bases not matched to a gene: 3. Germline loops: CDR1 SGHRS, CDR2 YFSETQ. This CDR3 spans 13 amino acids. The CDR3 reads CASSSGGREKLFF. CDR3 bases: TGCGCCAGCAGCTCAGGGGGCCGGGAAAAACTGTTTTTT.

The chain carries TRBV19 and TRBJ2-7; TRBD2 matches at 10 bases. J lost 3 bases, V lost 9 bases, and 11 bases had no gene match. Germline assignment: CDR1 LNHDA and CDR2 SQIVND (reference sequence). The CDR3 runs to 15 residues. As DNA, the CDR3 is TGTGCCAGCAGCCAAGTAGCGGGGGGTCTCTACGAGCAGTACTTC. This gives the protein CASSQVAGGLYEQYF.